The present TCR beta chain was sequenced within a study of Tregs in tolerant kidney transplant recipients. Sequenced by immunoSEQ multiplex PCR; TCRdb stores in-frame clones only, minus some. In all, the sample yields approximately 30,000 clones. V lost 3 bases, J lost 5 bases, and 10 bases lay in between. The CDR3 is 14 amino acids. The germline V gene has CDR1 SNHLY and CDR2 FYNNEI. Mixed chimerism was transient after nonmyeloablative marrow transplants from related graft donors. Notes on this clone: From the germline J gene comes the end of the CDR3, since the read stops 3 residues before it.

This TCR came from a human patient who received a combined kidney and bone marrow transplant. Some of the T cells might come from the graft donor. The starting material was CD4+ T cells from blood (PBMCs), obtained 24 months after the transplant. The gene calls are TRBV2 and TRBJ2-2; D is perhaps TRBD1 (6 bases). Partial CDR3 DNA: TGTGCCAGCAGTGACAGGGGTGGAACCGGGGAG. This codes for CASSDRGGTGE. The whole CDR3 protein is CASSDRGGTGELFF. The complete variable domain, with remaining parts taken from reference TRBV2 and TRBJ2-2, reads EPEVTQTPSHQVTQMGQEVILRCVPISNHLYFYWYRQILGQKVEFLVSFYNNEISEKSEIFDDQFSVERPDGSNFTLKIRSTKLEDSAMYFCASSDRGGTGELFFGEGSRLTVL.